The rows below give T cell receptor beta chains drawn from one sample of a study of blood T cell repertoires in COVID-19. Method: immunoSEQ multiplex PCR; TCRdb's copy keeps in-frame clones and lacks some. This sample has under 150,000 clones, with over 75% found just once. Material for sequencing was peripheral blood. The receptors were sampled from a woman between 70 and 85 years old who had recovered from COVID-19. Both conserved end residues are part of each CDR3. D genes are given only for firm matches. Size values are once, few and many counts, or a class for expanded clones, and some rows have none.

len	j_gene	v_gene	abundance	d_gene	CDR3aa	CDR3nt
16	TRBJ1-2	TRBV29-1	few	TRBD1	CSVEGYDREGDYGYTF	TGCAGCGTTGAAGGTTATGACAGGGAAGGCGACTATGGCTACACCTTC
15	TRBJ2-3	TRBV24-1	.	.	CATSPRQLFTDTQYF	TGTGCCACCAGTCCCAGACAGCTTTTCACAGATACGCAGTATTTT
17	TRBJ2-2	TRBV5-4	.	TRBD2	CASSFGGSGRGTGELFF	TGTGCCAGCAGCTTTGGCGGTAGCGGGAGAGGCACCGGGGAGCTGTTTTTT
13	TRBJ1-2	TRBV24-1	.	.	CATNPGGRGGYTF	TGTGCCACCAACCCCGGGGGAAGGGGCGGCTACACCTTC
17	TRBJ1-1	TRBV18	.	.	CASSPPRTSLMNTEAFF	TGTGCCAGCTCACCACCACGGACATCCCTGATGAACACTGAAGCTTTCTTT
15	TRBJ2-3	TRBV6-4	.	TRBD2	CASSPTSGSTDTQYF	TGTGCCAGCAGCCCGACTAGCGGAAGCACAGATACGCAGTATTTT
18	TRBJ2-2	TRBV11-2	.	TRBD2	CASSPRLAGGPGTGELFF	TGTGCCAGCAGCCCCCGACTAGCGGGAGGGCCGGGCACCGGGGAGCTGTTTTTT
15	TRBJ2-3	TRBV18	.	TRBD2	CASSPREGLTDTQYF	TGTGCCAGCTCACCACGGGAGGGGCTCACAGATACGCAGTATTTT
17	TRBJ1-2	TRBV21-1	.	.	CASSKWGFGTTNYGYTF	.
16	TRBJ1-1	TRBV6-2/TRBV6-3	.	TRBD1	CASSSRRTGLNTEAFF	TGTGCCAGCAGTTCTCGTCGGACAGGGCTGAACACTGAAGCTTTCTTT
15	TRBJ2-1	TRBV7-9	.	TRBD1	CASSSPGQGDNEQFF	TGTGCCAGCAGCTCGCCGGGACAGGGAGACAATGAGCAGTTCTTC
16	TRBJ2-2	TRBV5-1	.	TRBD1	CASSYAGQVATGELFF	TGCGCCAGCAGCTATGCGGGACAGGTAGCGACCGGGGAGCTGTTTTTT
15	TRBJ2-2	TRBV19	.	.	CASRGADTNTGELFF	TGTGCCAGTAGGGGGGCGGATACGAACACCGGGGAGCTGTTTTTT